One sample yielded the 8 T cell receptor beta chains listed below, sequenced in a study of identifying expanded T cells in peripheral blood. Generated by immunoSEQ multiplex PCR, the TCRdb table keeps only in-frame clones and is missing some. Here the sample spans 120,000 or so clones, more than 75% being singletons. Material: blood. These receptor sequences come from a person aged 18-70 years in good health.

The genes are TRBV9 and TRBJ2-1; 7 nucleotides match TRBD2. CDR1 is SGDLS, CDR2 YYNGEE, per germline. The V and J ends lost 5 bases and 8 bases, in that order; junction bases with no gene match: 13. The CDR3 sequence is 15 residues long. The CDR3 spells CASSGTTRHSDEQFF. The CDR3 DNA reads TGTGCCAGCAGTGGGACTACCCGGCATTCGGATGAGCAGTTCTTC.

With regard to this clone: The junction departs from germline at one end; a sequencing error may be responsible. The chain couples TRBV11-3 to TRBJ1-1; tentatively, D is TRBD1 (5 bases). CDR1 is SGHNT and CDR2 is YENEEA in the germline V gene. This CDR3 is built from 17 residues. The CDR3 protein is CASSIDMGVIGNTEAFF. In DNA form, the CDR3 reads TGTGCCAGCAGCATAGATATGGGGGTTATCGGCAACACTGAAGCTTTCTTT. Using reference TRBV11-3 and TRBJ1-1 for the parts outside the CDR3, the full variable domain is EAGVVQSPRYKIIEKKQPVAFWCNPISGHNTLYWYLQNLGQGPELLIRYENEEAVDDSQLPKDRFSAERLKGVDSTLKIQPAELGDSAVYLCASSIDMGVIGNTEAFFGQGTRLTVV.

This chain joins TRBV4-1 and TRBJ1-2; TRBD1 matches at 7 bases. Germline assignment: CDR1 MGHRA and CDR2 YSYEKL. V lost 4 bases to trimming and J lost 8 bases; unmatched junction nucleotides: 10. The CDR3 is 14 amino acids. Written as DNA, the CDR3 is TGCGCCAGCAGCCGGAGGGGGCTACAGGACGGCTACACCTTC. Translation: CASSRRGLQDGYTF.

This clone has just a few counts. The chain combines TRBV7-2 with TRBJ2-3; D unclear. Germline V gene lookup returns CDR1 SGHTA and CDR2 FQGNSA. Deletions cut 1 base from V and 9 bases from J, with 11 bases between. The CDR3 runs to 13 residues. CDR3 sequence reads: CASSLGVGITQYF. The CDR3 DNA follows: TGTGCCAGCAGCTTAGGCGTTGGGATAACGCAGTATTTT.

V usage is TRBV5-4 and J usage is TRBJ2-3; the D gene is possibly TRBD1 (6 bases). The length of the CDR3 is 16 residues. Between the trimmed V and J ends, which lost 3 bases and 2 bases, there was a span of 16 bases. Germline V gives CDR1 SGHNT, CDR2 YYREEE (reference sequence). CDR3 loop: CASSSGPRQDTDTQYF. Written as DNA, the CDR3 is TGTGCCAGCAGCTCCGGACCTCGACAGGACACAGATACGCAGTATTTT.

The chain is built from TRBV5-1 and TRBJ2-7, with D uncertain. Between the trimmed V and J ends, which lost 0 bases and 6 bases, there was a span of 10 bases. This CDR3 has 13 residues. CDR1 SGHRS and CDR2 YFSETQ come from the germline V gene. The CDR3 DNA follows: TGCGCCAGCAGCTTGGCCGCAGGCACCGAGCAGTACTTC. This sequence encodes CASSLAAGTEQYF.

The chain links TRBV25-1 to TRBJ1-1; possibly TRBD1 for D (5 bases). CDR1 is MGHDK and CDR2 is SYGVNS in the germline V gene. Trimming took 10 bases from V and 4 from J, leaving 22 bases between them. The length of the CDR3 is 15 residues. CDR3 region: CATSHRSGERTEAFF. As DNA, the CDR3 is TGTGCCACCTCCCACAGATCGGGGGAACGCACTGAAGCTTTCTTT.

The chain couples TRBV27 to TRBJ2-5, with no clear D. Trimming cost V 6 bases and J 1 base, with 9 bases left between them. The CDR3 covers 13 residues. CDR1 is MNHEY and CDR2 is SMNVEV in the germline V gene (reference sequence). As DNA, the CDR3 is TGTGCCAGCAGCAAGAAAACCCAAGAGACCCAGTACTTC. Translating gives CASSKKTQETQYF.